This TCR beta chain was retrieved from a study of T cell responses to AZD1222 COVID-19 vaccine. Overall study results and limits: Nearly half of spike-specific TCRs reportedly target unmutated variant regions. Sampling captured repertoires only after the peak T cell response.

In regard to this clone: Its antigen is as yet unknown.

CDR3 length equals 15 residues. The germline CDR1 and CDR2 sequences are SGHRS and YFSETQ. V lost 6 bases to trimming and J lost 2 bases; unmatched junction nucleotides: 8. Method: immunoSEQ multiplex PCR; TCRdb's copy keeps in-frame clones and lacks some. The sample contains 150,000 or so clones, about 88% of which appear only once. This sequence originates from an adult who had recovered from COVID-19. Sequencing used peripheral blood, obtained after recovery from COVID-19. V and J are TRBV5-1 and TRBJ2-1, with 7 positions matching TRBD1. The CDR3 coding sequence is TGCGCCAGCAACCTCCGGGACAGAACCTACAATGAGCAGTTCTTC. Translating gives CASNLRDRTYNEQFF.